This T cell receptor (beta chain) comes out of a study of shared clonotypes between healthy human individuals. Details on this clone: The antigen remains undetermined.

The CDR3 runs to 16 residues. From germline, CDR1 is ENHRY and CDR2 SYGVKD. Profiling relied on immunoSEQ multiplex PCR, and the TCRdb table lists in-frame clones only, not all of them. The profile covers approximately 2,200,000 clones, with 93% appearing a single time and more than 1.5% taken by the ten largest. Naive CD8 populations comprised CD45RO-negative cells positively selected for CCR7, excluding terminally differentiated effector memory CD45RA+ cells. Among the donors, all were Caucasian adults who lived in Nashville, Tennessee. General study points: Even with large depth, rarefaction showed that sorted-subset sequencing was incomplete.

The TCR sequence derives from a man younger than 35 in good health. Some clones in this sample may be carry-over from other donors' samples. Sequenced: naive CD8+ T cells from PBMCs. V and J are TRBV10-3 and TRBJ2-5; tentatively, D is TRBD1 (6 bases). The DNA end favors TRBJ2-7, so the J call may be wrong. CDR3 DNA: TGTGCCATCAGTGAATCGATGGGGACACACTCCTACGAGCAGTACTTC. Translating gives CAISESMGTHSYEQYF.